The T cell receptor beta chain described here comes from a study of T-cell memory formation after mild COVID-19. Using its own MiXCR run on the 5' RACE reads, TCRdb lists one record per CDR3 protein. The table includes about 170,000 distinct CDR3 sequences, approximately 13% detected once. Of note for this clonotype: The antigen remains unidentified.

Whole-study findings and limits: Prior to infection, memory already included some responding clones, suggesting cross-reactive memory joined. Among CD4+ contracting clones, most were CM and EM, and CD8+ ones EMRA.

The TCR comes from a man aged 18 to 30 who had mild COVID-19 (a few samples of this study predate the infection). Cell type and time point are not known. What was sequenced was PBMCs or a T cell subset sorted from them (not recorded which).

Written as DNA, the CDR3 is TGTGCCAGCAGCTTGGGCTTCAGTGACGGTCGGTACACCTTC. Its translation is CASSLGFSDGRYTF. V gene TRBV5-5 combines with J gene TRBJ1-2; no clear D. The V gene's germline CDR1 is SGHKS and CDR2 YYEKEE (reference sequence). The V end lost 0 bases, the J end lost 11 bases, and 17 bases lay between the germline ends. The CDR3 spans 14 residues.